Below are 14 T cell receptor beta chains sequenced from a single sample in a study of T cell repertoires in cytomegalovirus infection. TCRdb re-analysed the reads in MiXCR, keeping a single row per CDR3 protein. Found here are fewer than 550,000 distinct CDR3 sequences, about a third of them singletons; the top ten hold roughly 13%. The sample taken for sequencing was PBMCs. Receptor source: a human donor in good health (CMV status not recorded). Some clones in this sample may be carry-over from other donors' samples.

This clonotype occurred many times. V gene TRBV7-2 combines with J gene TRBJ2-5; D gene uncertain. Germline V gene data show CDR1 as SGHTA and CDR2 as FQGNSA. This CDR3 has 14 amino acids. V lost 2 bases to trimming and J lost 5 bases, with 12 bases between them. CDR3 in DNA: TGTGCCAGCAGCTTAATTAGTCGCTCGGAGACCCAGTACTTC. This gives the protein CASSLISRSETQYF.

This rearrangement joins TRBV10-3 to TRBJ2-7, with 7 bases fitting TRBD2. Germline V lookup: CDR1 ENHRY, CDR2 SYGVKD. The CDR3 covers 14 residues. The ends lost 0 bases at V and 3 bases at J; junction bases unmatched: 2. CDR3 nucleotide sequence: TGTGCCATCAGTGAGTCGGGGGGGGACTACGAGCAGTACTTC. It yields the protein CAISESGGDYEQYF.

This clonotype was seen a few times. The CDR3 region is CASSFRGGRTSGGNEQFF. DNA of the CDR3: TGTGCCAGCAGTTTCCGCGGTGGGAGGACTAGCGGGGGCAATGAGCAGTTCTTC. The chain has TRBV12-3 or TRBV12-4 and TRBJ2-1; 13 nucleotides align to TRBD2. J gave up 6 bases and V 3 bases, and 11 bases lay outside the gene matches. The CDR3 spans 18 residues.

This clonotype appeared a few times. The chain employs TRBV7-9 and TRBJ2-2; D is undetermined. CDR1 SEHNR and CDR2 FQNEAQ come from the germline V gene (reference sequence). V lost 5 bases and J lost 7, with 14 bases in between. The CDR3 totals 14 residues. The CDR3 nucleotides read TGTGCCAGCAGCGTTGTAGGCGCGCTCGGGGAGCTGTTTTTT. Its protein is CASSVVGALGELFF.

The genes are TRBV7-9 and TRBJ2-7; 9 nucleotides agree with TRBD1. V lost 4 bases and J lost 1; bases outside the gene matches: 8. The CDR3 extends over 16 amino acids. CDR1 is SEHNR, CDR2 FQNEAQ, per germline (reference sequence). The CDR3 DNA follows: TGTGCCAGCAGCTCGGGAGGACAGGGGTTATCCTACGAGCAGTACTTC. Encoded protein: CASSSGGQGLSYEQYF.

This clonotype was seen only a few times. The chain has TRBV20-1 and TRBJ1-5, with 7 bases aligning to TRBD1. V gave up 0 bases and J gave up 6 bases; unmatched junction bases: 5. In germline, CDR1 is DFQATT, CDR2 SNEGSKA (reference sequence). The CDR3 is 14 amino acids. This chain's CDR3 is CSARDGTEAQPQHF. The CDR3 DNA reads as TGCAGTGCTAGAGATGGGACAGAGGCTCAGCCCCAGCATTTT.

The count of this clonotype is one. The chain joins TRBV2 to TRBJ1-2; 7 bases are a match to TRBD1. Germline-derived CDR1 and CDR2 are SNHLY and FYNNEI. This CDR3 is 12 amino acids long. With V trimmed by 7 bases and J by 6 bases, 5 bases remained unmatched. CDR3 loop: CASIGTEDGYTF. The CDR3 coding sequence is TGTGCCAGCATAGGGACAGAGGATGGCTACACCTTC.

This chain uses TRBV7-4 with TRBJ1-4, with D perhaps matching TRBD1 (5 bases). V lost 8 bases and J 3 bases, leaving 13 bases between the germline ends. Germline V gene data show CDR1 as SGHVT and CDR2 as SQSDAQ. CDR3 length equals 14 residues. The CDR3 protein is CASSMDIPNEKLFF. CDR3 nucleotide sequence: TGTGCCAGCTCGATGGACATTCCTAATGAAAAACTGTTTTTT. The full variable domain, with the rest looked up from reference TRBV7-4 and TRBJ1-4, is GAGVSQSPRYKVAKRGRDVALRCDSISGHVTLYWYRQTLGQGSEVLTYSQSDAQRDKSGRPSGRFSAERPERSVSTLKIQRTEQGDSAVYLCASSMDIPNEKLFFGSGTQLSVL.

This clonotype was counted only a few times. V is TRBV6-6 and J is TRBJ1-1, with D hard to call. Trimming pared 8 bases from V and 1 base from J, leaving 5 bases between. The CDR3 loop spans 11 amino acids. The germline gives CDR1 MNHNY, CDR2 SVGAGI (reference sequence). In DNA, the CDR3 is TGTGCCAGCGGCAGGAACACTGAAGCTTTCTTT. Its translation is CASGRNTEAFF.

The rearrangement uses TRBV7-9 and TRBJ1-2; D gene ambiguous. Trimming took 2 bases from V and 4 from J, leaving 8 bases between them. The CDR3 is made up of 13 amino acids. In germline, CDR1 is SEHNR, CDR2 FQNEAQ (reference sequence). The CDR3 protein is CASSLTVPYGYTF. CDR3 nucleotides: TGTGCCAGCAGCTTAACTGTCCCCTATGGCTACACCTTC.

The chain couples TRBV19 to TRBJ1-5; TRBD1 matches at 10 bases. The CDR3 runs 16 residues. From germline, CDR1 is LNHDA and CDR2 SQIVND (reference sequence). J lost 2 bases, V lost 3 bases, and 4 bases had no gene match. The CDR3 sequence: CASSIRDRGRNQPQHF. CDR3 coding DNA: TGTGCCAGTAGTATCCGGGACAGGGGACGCAATCAGCCCCAGCATTTT.

This clonotype was recorded at least ten times. The chain uses TRBV7-2 and TRBJ2-5, with 11 bases matching TRBD1. This CDR3 has 16 residues. The germline gives CDR1 SGHTA, CDR2 FQGNSA. J was trimmed by 5 bases and V by 4 bases; bases with no gene match: 9. The CDR3 is CASSSNPGQGGETQYF. CDR3 DNA: TGTGCCAGCAGCTCGAATCCGGGACAGGGGGGGGAGACCCAGTACTTC.

The chain employs TRBV14 and TRBJ1-3; D is perhaps TRBD1 (5 bases). Germline lookup yields CDR1 SGHDN and CDR2 FVKESK. The CDR3 spans 15 residues. Trimming shortened V by 6 bases and J by 4 bases, and 16 bases separated the two germline ends. This CDR3 reads CASRRTLSAGNTIYF. CDR3 DNA sequence: TGTGCCAGCAGACGGACATTGTCAGCCGGAAACACCATATATTTT.

This clonotype was counted ten times or more. The V and J genes are TRBV7-6 and TRBJ2-2, with a possible D match to TRBD2 (6 bases). The V gene lost 5 bases and the J gene lost 0 bases, with 22 bases spanning the gap. This CDR3 is built from 19 residues. CDR1 is SGHVS, CDR2 FNYEAQ, per germline. The CDR3 here is CASSPLAAGPGTNTGELFF. The DNA of the CDR3 is TGTGCCAGCAGCCCGTTAGCAGCGGGTCCCGGGACGAACACCGGGGAGCTGTTTTTT. The full variable domain, its missing parts supplied by reference TRBV7-6 and TRBJ2-2, is GAGVSQSPRYKVTKRGQDVALRCDPISGHVSLYWYRQALGQGPEFLTYFNYEAQQDKSGLPNDRFSAERPEGSISTLTIQRTEQRDSAMYRCASSPLAAGPGTNTGELFFGEGSRLTVL.